The clone carrying this TCR beta chain was seen only a few times. Its target is unknown. This entry comes from a study of cytomegalovirus exposure and HLA in healthy donors. Study conclusions and caveats: Fewer N-insertions (relative to the roughly 610-donor mean) were reportedly seen in an Asian-associated ancestry cluster in a later analysis. Sequencing artifact likely explains a cluster of highly shared sequence variants.

In the PCR, 60 Vbeta and 13 Jbeta primers were used. TCRdb keeps only in-frame clones here, not all; method: immunoSEQ multiplex PCR. This table holds 130,000 or so clones, more than 65% found once. Germline trimming cut 5 bases from V and 5 bases from J; bases unmatched to any gene: 5. This CDR3 region has 14 residues. Germline values: CDR1 MNHNY, CDR2 SVGAGI (reference sequence). The chain carries TRBV6-6 and TRBJ1-4; 7 bases map to TRBD1. This TCR was sampled from a woman aged 18-30 years in good health and CMV-seronegative. Sequenced material: PBMCs. CDR3 region: CASSPGTVNEKLFF. In DNA form, the CDR3 reads TGTGCCAGCAGTCCCGGGACAGTCAATGAAAAACTGTTTTTT.